The rows below give T cell receptor beta chains drawn from one sample of a study of cytomegalovirus exposure and HLA in healthy donors. Only in-frame clones appear in the TCRdb table, and some are missing; sequencing was by immunoSEQ multiplex PCR. The sample includes 90,000 to 100,000 clones, over 60% of them seen just once. Sequenced material: PBMCs. The receptors were sampled from a female donor in good health and CMV-seronegative. Each CDR3 is given without its conserved first and last residue. Each record gives: V gene, CDR3 protein.

V gene: TRBV4-3
CDR3 protein: ASSQVVRGPGGKLF

V gene: TRBV27
CDR3 protein: ASSPTGGLSYEQY

V gene: TRBV29-1
CDR3 protein: SDESGNEQF

V gene: TRBV11-3
CDR3 protein: ASSISTDTQY

V gene: TRBV6-5
CDR3 protein: ASSAQGYQPQH

V gene: TRBV7-9
CDR3 protein: SSRAHWDRERGLENEQF

V gene: TRBV21-1
CDR3 protein: ASSKKRDRASYEQY

V gene: TRBV13
CDR3 protein: ASSSLRQGGYEQY

V gene: TRBV28
CDR3 protein: ASSSSKGQDHNEQF

V gene: TRBV29-1
CDR3 protein: SVAGQGEERRDYGYT

V gene: TRBV7-3
CDR3 protein: ASSPTLAGGAYNEQF

V gene: TRBV4-1
CDR3 protein: ASSRPGLANYNEQF

V gene: TRBV10-1
CDR3 protein: ARQGRKNTEAF

V gene: TRBV28
CDR3 protein: ASSLRERERTDTQY

V gene: TRBV6-4
CDR3 protein: ASASLPGDEQF

V gene: TRBV5-1
CDR3 protein: ASSLLVQFTEAF

V gene: TRBV5-1
CDR3 protein: ATRREQGSQVEAF

V gene: TRBV7-6
CDR3 protein: ASSLQGGNTEAF

V gene: TRBV2
CDR3 protein: ASSEARGGEQPQH

V gene: TRBV19
CDR3 protein: ASTREGVKTDTQY

V gene: TRBV18
CDR3 protein: ASSPRQANSGNTIY

V gene: TRBV6-6
CDR3 protein: ASSYGIGASNYGYT

V gene: TRBV28
CDR3 protein: ASSSPGGGKTDTQY

V gene: TRBV9
CDR3 protein: ASSSAGGRTYGYT

V gene: TRBV21-1
CDR3 protein: ASSAHNRGPYGRFVFGST

V gene: TRBV7-9
CDR3 protein: ASSDIDREGRSYEQY

V gene: TRBV19
CDR3 protein: ASTPGQGIYGQY

V gene: TRBV19
CDR3 protein: ASSRKSGSSNTGELF

V gene: TRBV11-2
CDR3 protein: ASSSTGDYEQY

V gene: TRBV6-1
CDR3 protein: ASSEMVRQVRGNQPQH

V gene: TRBV5-4
CDR3 protein: ASSLIRNEQF

V gene: TRBV11-2
CDR3 protein: ASSLKVSGGNEKLF

V gene: TRBV7-3
CDR3 protein: ASSLGWRSEAF

V gene: TRBV28
CDR3 protein: ASSLRGQPSYEQY

V gene: TRBV18
CDR3 protein: ASSIGTGVTEAF

V gene: TRBV6-5
CDR3 protein: ASSSFGDEKLF

V gene: TRBV20-1
CDR3 protein: SALQGNVLT

V gene: TRBV7-6
CDR3 protein: ASSFSYQETQY

V gene: TRBV5-5
CDR3 protein: ASSSSGTGKGEKLF

V gene: TRBV7-6
CDR3 protein: ASSLDQGVWTEAF

V gene: TRBV19
CDR3 protein: ASSSGGFYEQY

V gene: TRBV2
CDR3 protein: ASSGGLYGYT

V gene: TRBV7-8
CDR3 protein: ASSASAGRAEAF

V gene: TRBV28
CDR3 protein: ASSPRGVRSSEQY

V gene: TRBV5-1
CDR3 protein: ASSLEGGGGELF

V gene: TRBV6-5
CDR3 protein: ASSYLQGPPNYGYT

V gene: TRBV10-1
CDR3 protein: ASSESNGDGYT

V gene: TRBV27
CDR3 protein: ASSLYRGSGYGYT

V gene: TRBV7-7
CDR3 protein: ASSFSSGTDTQY

V gene: TRBV2
CDR3 protein: ASGQAVYGYT

V gene: TRBV5-1
CDR3 protein: ASSLRGGADTQY